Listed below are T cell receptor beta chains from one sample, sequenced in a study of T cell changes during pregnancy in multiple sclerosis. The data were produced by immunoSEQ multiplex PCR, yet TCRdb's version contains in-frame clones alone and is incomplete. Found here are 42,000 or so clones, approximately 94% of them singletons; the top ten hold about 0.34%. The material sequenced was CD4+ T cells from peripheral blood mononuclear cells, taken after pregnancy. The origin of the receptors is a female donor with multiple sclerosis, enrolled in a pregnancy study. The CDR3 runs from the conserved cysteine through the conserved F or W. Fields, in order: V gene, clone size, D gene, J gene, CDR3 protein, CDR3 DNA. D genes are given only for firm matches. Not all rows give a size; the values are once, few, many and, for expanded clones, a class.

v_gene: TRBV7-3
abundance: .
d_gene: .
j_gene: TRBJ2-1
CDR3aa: CASSLLTSNEQFF
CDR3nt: TGTGCCAGCAGCCTCCTCACCAGTAATGAGCAGTTCTTC

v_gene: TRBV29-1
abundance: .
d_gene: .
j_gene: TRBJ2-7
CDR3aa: CSGGTGYEQYF
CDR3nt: TGCAGCGGAGGAACGGGTTACGAGCAGTACTTC

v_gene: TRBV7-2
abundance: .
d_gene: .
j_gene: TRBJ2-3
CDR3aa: CASSLGFKGSTDTQYF
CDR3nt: TGTGCCAGCAGCCTCGGGTTTAAGGGGAGCACAGATACGCAGTATTTT

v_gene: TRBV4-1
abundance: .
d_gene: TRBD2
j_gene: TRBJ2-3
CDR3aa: CASSQGLDTDTQYF
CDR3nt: TGCGCCAGCAGCCAGGGACTAGATACAGATACGCAGTATTTT

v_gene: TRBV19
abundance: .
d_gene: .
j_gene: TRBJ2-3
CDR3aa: CASSPRVFEDTQYF
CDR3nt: TGTGCCAGTAGCCCGAGGGTATTCGAAGATACGCAGTATTTT

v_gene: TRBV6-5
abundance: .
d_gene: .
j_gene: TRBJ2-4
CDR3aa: CASSPGQPKNIQYF
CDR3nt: TGTGCCAGCAGCCCAGGGCAACCCAAAAACATTCAGTACTTC

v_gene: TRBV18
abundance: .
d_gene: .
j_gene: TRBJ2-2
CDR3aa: CASSPPLRGLNTGELFF
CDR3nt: TGTGCCAGCTCACCACCGCTGCGGGGGCTGAACACCGGGGAGCTGTTTTTT

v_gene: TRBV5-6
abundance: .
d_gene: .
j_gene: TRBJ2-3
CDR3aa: CASSFRRGWADTQYF
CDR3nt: TGTGCCAGCAGCTTCCGGCGGGGTTGGGCAGATACGCAGTATTTT

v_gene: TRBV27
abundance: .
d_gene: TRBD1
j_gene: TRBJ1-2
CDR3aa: CASSSPSGTGIQNGYTF
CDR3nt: TGTGCCAGCAGTTCACCCTCCGGGACAGGGATACAGAATGGCTACACCTTC

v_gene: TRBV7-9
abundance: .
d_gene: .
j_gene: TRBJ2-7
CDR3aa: CASSTGGGTGFSYEQYF
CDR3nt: TGTGCCAGCAGCACTGGGGGAGGGACAGGTTTTTCCTACGAGCAGTACTTC

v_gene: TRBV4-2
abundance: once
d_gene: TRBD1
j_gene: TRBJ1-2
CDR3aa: CASSPRTGPRVDGYTF
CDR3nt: TGTGCCAGCAGCCCACGGACAGGCCCCCGAGTAGATGGCTACACCTTC

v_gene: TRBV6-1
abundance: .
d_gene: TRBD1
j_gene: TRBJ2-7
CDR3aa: CASSEAAGQGAYEQYF
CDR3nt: TGTGCCAGCAGTGAAGCCGCGGGACAGGGGGCTTACGAGCAGTACTTC

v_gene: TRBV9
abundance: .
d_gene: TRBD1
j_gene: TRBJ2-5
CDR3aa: CASSPRDSGETQYF
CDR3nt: TGTGCCAGCAGCCCCCGGGACAGCGGCGAGACCCAGTACTTC

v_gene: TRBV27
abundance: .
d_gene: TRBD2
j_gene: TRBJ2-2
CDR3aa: CASSFFRTSGGQGTRELFF
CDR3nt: TGTGCCAGCAGTTTTTTTCGGACTAGCGGGGGGCAAGGGACCCGGGAGCTGTTTTTT

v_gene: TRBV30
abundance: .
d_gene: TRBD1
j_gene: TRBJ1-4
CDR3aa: CAWSVRRGLTNEKLFF
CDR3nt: TGTGCCTGGAGTGTACGGAGGGGGCTAACTAATGAAAAACTGTTTTTT

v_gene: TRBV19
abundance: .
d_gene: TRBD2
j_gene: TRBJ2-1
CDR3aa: CASSPGTSNEQFF
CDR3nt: TGTGCCAGTAGTCCCGGGACTAGCAATGAGCAGTTCTTC

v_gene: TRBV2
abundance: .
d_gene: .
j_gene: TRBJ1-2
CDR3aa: CASSPEEGFNYGYTF
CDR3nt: TGTGCCAGCTCTCCCGAGGAGGGGTTCAACTATGGCTACACCTTC

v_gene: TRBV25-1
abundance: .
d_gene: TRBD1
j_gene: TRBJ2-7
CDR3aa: CASSRRNRGRGEQYF
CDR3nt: TGTGCCAGCAGTCGCCGTAACAGGGGCAGGGGCGAGCAGTACTTC

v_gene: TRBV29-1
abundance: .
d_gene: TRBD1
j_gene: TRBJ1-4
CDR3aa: CSVFDRGNEKLFF
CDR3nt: TGCAGCGTATTCGACAGGGGGAATGAAAAACTGTTTTTT

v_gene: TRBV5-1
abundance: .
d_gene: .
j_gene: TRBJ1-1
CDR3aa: CASSPGGTGQRNTEAFF
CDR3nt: TGCGCCAGCAGCCCGGGAGGTACAGGACAGCGAAACACTGAAGCTTTCTTT

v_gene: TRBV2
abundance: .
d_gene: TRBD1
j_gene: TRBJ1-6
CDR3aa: CASSGWAGGSSPLHF
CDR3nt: TGTGCCAGCAGTGGGTGGGCAGGGGGTTCTTCACCCCTCCACTTT

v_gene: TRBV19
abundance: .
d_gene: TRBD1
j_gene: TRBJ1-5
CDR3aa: CASSGGRGRDQPQHF
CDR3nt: TGTGCCAGTAGCGGTGGCAGGGGGCGCGATCAGCCCCAGCATTTT

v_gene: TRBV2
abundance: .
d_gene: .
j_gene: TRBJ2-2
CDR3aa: CASSERQRPGELFF
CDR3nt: TGTGCCAGCAGTGAGAGGCAGCGGCCTGGGGAGCTGTTTTTT

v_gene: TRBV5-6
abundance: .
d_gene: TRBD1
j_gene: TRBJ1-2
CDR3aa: CASSYTGQGADYGYTF
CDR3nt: TGTGCCAGCAGCTATACTGGACAGGGGGCGGACTATGGCTACACCTTC

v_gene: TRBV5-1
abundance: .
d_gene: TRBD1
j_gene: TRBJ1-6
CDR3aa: CASSLVGTGTSPLHF
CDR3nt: TGCGCCAGCAGCTTGGTGGGGACAGGGACTTCACCCCTCCACTTT

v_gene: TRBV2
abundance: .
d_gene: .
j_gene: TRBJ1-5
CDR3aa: CASQDSTGWNSNQPQHF
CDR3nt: TGTGCCAGCCAGGATAGTACAGGGTGGAATAGCAATCAGCCCCAGCATTTT

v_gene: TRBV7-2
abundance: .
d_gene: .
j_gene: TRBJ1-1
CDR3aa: CASSLEGMNTEAFF
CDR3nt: TGTGCCAGCAGCTTAGAGGGGATGAACACTGAAGCTTTCTTT

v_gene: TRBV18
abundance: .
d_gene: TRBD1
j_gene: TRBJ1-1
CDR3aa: CASSPAGGQGFYTEAFF
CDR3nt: TGTGCCAGCTCCCCCGCGGGGGGACAGGGGTTTTACACTGAAGCTTTCTTT

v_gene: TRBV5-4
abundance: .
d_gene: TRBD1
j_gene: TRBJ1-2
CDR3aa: CASSLGGQRRGYGYTF
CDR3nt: TGTGCCAGCAGCTTGGGGGGACAGAGACGTGGCTATGGCTACACCTTC

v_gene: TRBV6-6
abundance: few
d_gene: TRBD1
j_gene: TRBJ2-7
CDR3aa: CASRNKDRGREQYF
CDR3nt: TGTGCCAGCAGAAATAAAGACAGGGGTCGCGAGCAGTACTTC

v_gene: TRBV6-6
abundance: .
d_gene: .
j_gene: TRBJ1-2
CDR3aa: CASSYPKGNYGYTF
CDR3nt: TGTGCCAGCAGTTACCCTAAGGGGAACTATGGCTACACCTTC

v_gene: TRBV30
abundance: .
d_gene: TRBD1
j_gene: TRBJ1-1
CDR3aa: CAGQGRTEAFF
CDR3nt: TGTGCCGGACAGGGTAGAACTGAAGCTTTCTTT

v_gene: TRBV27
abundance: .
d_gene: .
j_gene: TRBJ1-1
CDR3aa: CASSLMEGRSEAFF
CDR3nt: TGTGCCAGCAGTTTAATGGAGGGGCGCTCGGAAGCTTTCTTT

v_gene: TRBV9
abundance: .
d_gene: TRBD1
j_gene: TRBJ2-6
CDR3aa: CASGPQGSSGANVLTF
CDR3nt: TGTGCCAGTGGACCACAGGGGAGCTCTGGGGCCAACGTCCTGACTTTC

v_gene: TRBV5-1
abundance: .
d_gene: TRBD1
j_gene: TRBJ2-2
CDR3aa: CASSFQTGGTGELFF
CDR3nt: TGCGCCAGCAGCTTCCAGACAGGGGGCACCGGGGAGCTGTTTTTT

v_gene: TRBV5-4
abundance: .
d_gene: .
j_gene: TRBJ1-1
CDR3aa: CASSQGTTWTEAFF
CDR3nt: TGTGCCAGCAGCCAGGGGACGACGTGGACTGAAGCTTTCTTT

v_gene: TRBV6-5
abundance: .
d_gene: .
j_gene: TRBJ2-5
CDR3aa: CASSRSGETQYF
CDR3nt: TGTGCCAGCAGCCGGAGTGGGGAGACCCAGTACTTC

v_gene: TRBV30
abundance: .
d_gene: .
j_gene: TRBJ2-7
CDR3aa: CAWSVGIGVYEQYF
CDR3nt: TGTGCCTGGAGTGTAGGTATAGGGGTCTACGAGCAGTACTTC

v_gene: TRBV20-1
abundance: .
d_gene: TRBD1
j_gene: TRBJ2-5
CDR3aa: CSADRDETQYF
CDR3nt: TGCAGTGCTGACAGGGATGAGACCCAGTACTTC

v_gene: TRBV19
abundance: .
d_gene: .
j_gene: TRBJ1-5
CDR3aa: CASSISGGPNQPQHF
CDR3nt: TGTGCCAGTAGTATTTCGGGGGGTCCTAATCAGCCCCAGCATTTT

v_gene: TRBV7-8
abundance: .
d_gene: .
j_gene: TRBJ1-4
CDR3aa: CASSLQGTPRGGSLFF
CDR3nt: TGTGCCAGCAGCTTACAGGGGACCCCCCGGGGTGGTTCACTGTTTTTT

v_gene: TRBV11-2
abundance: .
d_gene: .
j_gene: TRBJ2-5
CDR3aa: CASSSWTGETQYF
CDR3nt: TGTGCCAGCAGCTCATGGACTGGGGAGACCCAGTACTTC

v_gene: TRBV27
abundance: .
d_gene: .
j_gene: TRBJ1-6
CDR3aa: CASSFSTSRASSYNSPLHF
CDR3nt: TGTGCCAGCAGTTTCTCCACATCCAGGGCGAGCTCCTATAATTCACCCCTCCACTTT

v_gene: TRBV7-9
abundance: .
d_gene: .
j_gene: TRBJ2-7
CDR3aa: CASKTESYEQYF
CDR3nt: TGTGCCAGCAAGACAGAGTCCTACGAGCAGTACTTC

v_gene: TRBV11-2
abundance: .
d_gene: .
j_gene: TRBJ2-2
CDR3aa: CASSVSGFATGELFF
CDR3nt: TGTGCCAGCAGCGTGTCGGGGTTCGCCACCGGGGAGCTGTTTTTT